This T cell receptor beta chain was identified during a study of blood T cell repertoires in COVID-19 (dated by TCRdb to 2018 to 2021). For context, the study as a whole: The collaborator samples originated in the United States, Italy and Spain and spanned the acute and convalescent phases of COVID-19. The prospective study material was composed of cDNA or gDNA derived from T cells, B-cell-depleted T cells, or PBMCs. The dataset comprised deeply sampled blood TCRbeta repertoires from subjects exposed to, actively infected with, or recovered from COVID-19. The repertoires were made available in a free public database intended to serve as a resource for research on the immune response to SARS-CoV-2. The samples were drawn from the first 160 participants of the ongoing ImmuneRACE study and from 1,254 subjects provided by 6 global collaborators. Nearly every sample came with metadata listing a de-identified subject ID, COVID-19 status, age in years and sex. Where HLA class I and class II types were available, the types were taken from metadata supplied by the sample provider, not from assay-based typing. Study-level results and caveats: The amount of clinical and demographic metadata varied by source and participant and was provided uncurated.

Whole blood was collected in K2EDTA tubes by collaborating institutions according to the institutions' own protocols. For TCRbeta analysis, collaborator samples were shipped as frozen whole blood, as isolated PBMCs, or as DNA extracted from either sample type. As concerns this clone: Its target antigen remains unknown. No qualities accompany the bases; no much larger clone lies one base away.

Reading from cysteine to phenylalanine, the CDR3 counts 16 amino acids. The read is trimmed to its CDR3 DNA, 48 bases read in frame from base 1. CDR1 is given as LGHNA and CDR2 as YNFKEQ, both from the germline V gene. V loses 1 base of germline sequence and J loses 4 bases, and the interval between the two ends is 13 bases. The immunoSEQ Assay, a bias-controlled multiplex PCR, was used to amplify TCRbeta CDR3 regions from genomic DNA. In the original analysis: Nucleated cell counts per sample were estimated from amplification of reference gene primers within the assay. To quantify the absolute abundance of each unique TCRbeta CDR3 rearrangement, sequence reads were collapsed and filtered. For each sample, productive Simpson clonality was calculated as the square root of Simpson's diversity index over productive rearrangements. Here the immuneACCESS table is served through TCRdb, limited to in-frame sequences with V and J called. Missing clones are a known gap in these copies; in checked studies unresolved V genes cover under half, and the rest lacks a known reason. The V and J calls and clone size are taken from that table; D and trimming were inferred from the DNA. Across this sample there are tens of thousands of clones, with 86% seen only once. Together, the top ten hold 1% to 1.5% of the sample.

The material sequenced was peripheral blood. This receptor was identified in a man in his fifties or sixties with acute or convalescent COVID-19. The chain employs TRBV4-2 and TRBJ1-4, with a tentative D gene TRBD1 over 5 matching bases. Read as DNA, the sequence is TGTGCCAGCAGCCAAGCCGGGGGGTCAGTTAATGAAAAACTGTTTTTT. Its product reads: CASSQAGGSVNEKLFF.